This TCR beta chain is drawn from a study of T cell responses to AZD1222 COVID-19 vaccine. Repertoires were generated with immunoSEQ multiplex PCR, while TCRdb's copy carries only in-frame clones and drops some. The repertoire holds 200,000 to 250,000 clones, with around 94% as singletons. This CDR3 comprises 14 residues. Trimming removed 8 bases from V and 5 bases from J; junction bases left unmatched: 6. Germline CDR1 reads MDHEN; CDR2 reads SYDVKM. This rearrangement joins TRBV28 to TRBJ1-4; the match to TRBD1 covers 9 bases. The source was peripheral blood, collected 28 days after the second dose of the MenACWY control vaccine. The source is an adult who received the MenACWY meningococcal vaccine as a control. The CDR3 spells CASYPGTGNEKLFF. The CDR3 bases are TGTGCCAGCTATCCCGGGACAGGGAATGAAAAACTGTTTTTT.